The 24 T cell receptor beta chains presented below share a single source sample, sequenced in a study of CD8 T cells in ankylosing spondylitis. TCRdb re-analysed the 5' RACE reads in MiXCR, keeping a single row per CDR3 protein. In the table there are 270,000 or so distinct CDR3 sequences, about 20% of which are singletons. Sequencing was carried out using blood, either unsorted or a sorted T cell fraction (not recorded which). These receptor sequences come from a male donor with ankylosing spondylitis or in good health (not recorded which).

The chain combines TRBV25-1 with TRBJ2-7, with TRBD2 matching 10 bases. The CDR3 contains 15 residues. Germline V gene lookup returns CDR1 MGHDK and CDR2 SYGVNS. Trimming at V came to 3 bases and at J to 0 bases, leaving 2 bases not matched to a gene. CDR3 loop: CASSDPSGSSYEQYF. The DNA of the CDR3 is TGTGCCAGCAGTGATCCTAGCGGGAGCTCCTACGAGCAGTACTTC.

The rearrangement uses TRBV24-1 and TRBJ2-3, with 7 bases that match TRBD2. CDR1 is KGHDR and CDR2 is SFDVKD in the germline V gene. The CDR3 contains 16 residues. V lost 1 base and J lost 0; bases outside the gene matches: 3. CDR3 residues: CATSDFARGSTDTQYF. The DNA for the CDR3 is TGTGCCACCAGTGATTTCGCGCGGGGGAGCACAGATACGCAGTATTTT.

A remark on this clonotype: The junction shows a germline mismatch at one end, possibly a read error. The V call is TRBV5-8, the J call TRBJ2-7, with a tentative D call TRBD2 (5 bases). Germline V CDR1 and CDR2: SGHTS, YDEGEE. This CDR3 contains 13 residues. DNA of the CDR3: TGTGCCAGCAGCTTAATGGACTCCGACGAGCAGTACTTC. Protein product: CASSLMDSDEQYF.

The chain links TRBV20-1 to TRBJ2-7; TRBD2 matches at 8 bases. The CDR3 spans 14 residues. Germline lookup yields CDR1 DFQATT and CDR2 SNEGSKA (reference sequence). Losses at the gene ends were 6 bases for V and 2 bases for J; bases not matched to a gene: 9. The CDR3, as DNA: TGCAGTGCGGCGAGCGGGGGCCTCCCCTACGAGCAGTACTTC. Translated, it gives CSAASGGLPYEQYF.

This clonotype was counted between two and nine times. This chain connects TRBV5-1 to TRBJ1-1, with 7 bases aligning to TRBD1. V was pared by 0 bases and J by 4 bases, with 6 bases of the junction left unmatched. CDR1 is SGHRS, CDR2 YFSETQ, per germline. The CDR3 loop spans 15 amino acids. The CDR3 DNA is TGCGCCAGCAGCTTGGAACAGGGGTCTAGCACTGAAGCTTTCTTT. Its translation: CASSLEQGSSTEAFF.

This rearrangement joins TRBV4-1 to TRBJ2-1; the match to TRBD2 covers 13 bases. Unmatched junction bases numbered 10, after V lost 3 bases and J lost 8 bases. CDR1 MGHRA and CDR2 YSYEKL come from the germline V gene. The length of the CDR3 is 17 residues. In nucleotides, the CDR3 is TGCGCCAGCAGCCAGGGGACTAGCGGGATAAATGTGGATGAGCAGTTCTTC. It is translated as CASSQGTSGINVDEQFF.

The chain joins TRBV4-2 to TRBJ2-2; no clear D gene. Trimming removed 6 bases from V and 8 bases from J, with 10 bases in between. This CDR3 is built from 12 residues. CDR1 LGHNA and CDR2 YNFKEQ come from the germline V gene. CDR3 protein: CASRLASGELFF. In DNA, the CDR3 is TGTGCCAGCAGACTGGCGTCAGGGGAGCTGTTTTTT.

This clonotype was seen only a few times. The rearrangement uses TRBV5-1 and TRBJ2-7, with 7 bases aligning to TRBD2. CDR3 size: 15 residues. Germline V gives CDR1 SGHRS, CDR2 YFSETQ. Trimming removed 0 bases from V and 3 bases from J; junction bases left unmatched: 6. The CDR3 sequence: CASSLVSGGGYEQYF. CDR3 DNA sequence: TGCGCCAGCAGCTTGGTATCGGGAGGCGGCTACGAGCAGTACTTC.

This clonotype was counted between two and nine times. The chain employs TRBV20-1 and TRBJ2-7, with 10 bases matching TRBD1. Germline CDR1 DFQATT, CDR2 SNEGSKA (reference sequence). This CDR3 spans 13 amino acids. V lost 5 bases, J lost 4 bases, and 5 bases stayed unmatched. CDR3 coding DNA: TGCAGTGCTTGGACAGGGGGTAGTTACGAGCAGTACTTC. This codes for CSAWTGGSYEQYF.

This clonotype was seen at least ten times. The rearrangement uses TRBV6-2 or TRBV6-3 and TRBJ1-1; D call uncertain. The germline gives CDR1 MNHEY, CDR2 SVGEGT. The V gene lost 4 bases and the J gene lost 1 base, with 7 bases spanning the gap. This CDR3 region has 13 residues. The CDR3 loop reads CASSFSENTEAFF. Written as DNA, the CDR3 is TGTGCCAGCAGTTTTTCAGAGAACACTGAAGCTTTCTTT.

The rearrangement links TRBV7-9 to TRBJ2-7; weak D call: TRBD1 (6 bases). The V and J ends lost 2 bases and 2 bases respectively, with 7 bases between them. The germline CDR1 and CDR2 sequences are SEHNR and FQNEAQ (reference sequence). The CDR3 has 13 amino acids. The CDR3 region is CASSLRTAYEQYF. DNA for the CDR3: TGTGCCAGCAGCTTACGGACAGCCTACGAGCAGTACTTC. The full variable domain, its missing parts supplied by reference TRBV7-9 and TRBJ2-7, is DTGVSQNPRHKITKRGQNVTFRCDPISEHNRLYWYRQTLGQGPEFLTYFQNEAQLEKSRLLSDRFSAERPKGSFSTLEIQRTEQGDSAMYLCASSLRTAYEQYFGPGTRLTVT.

For the CDR3, the DNA is TGTGCCAGTAGTATATCTGGCGGGGGAGCGAACGGCTACACCTTC. Translation gives CASSISGGGANGYTF. This chain uses TRBV19 with TRBJ1-2, with D possibly matching TRBD1 (5 bases). V was pared by 2 bases and J by 8 bases, with 18 bases between. The germline V gene has CDR1 LNHDA and CDR2 SQIVND (reference sequence). This CDR3 has 15 residues.

This clonotype occurred a few times. The chain combines TRBV12-3 or TRBV12-4 with TRBJ2-7, with D possibly matching TRBD2 (5 bases). The CDR3 is 14 amino acids. V lost 3 bases and J lost 2, with 11 bases in between. The CDR3 DNA is TGTGCCAGCAGTTTGGTGGGGAGTCCCTACGAGCAGTACTTC. Translated: CASSLVGSPYEQYF.

The table lists this clonotype with a few counts. This sequence joins TRBV29-1 and TRBJ1-1; D remains ambiguous. This CDR3 contains 14 residues. V was pared by 3 bases and J by 6 bases, with 17 bases between. Germline CDR1 is SQVTM and CDR2 is ANQGSEA. The CDR3 DNA sequence: TGCAGCGTTGAGTCCCCTTTGGGTAACGCTGAAGCTTTCTTT. Residues: CSVESPLGNAEAFF.

Only a few counts were recorded for this clonotype. This chain links TRBV25-1 with TRBJ1-1, with D perhaps matching TRBD1 (6 bases). With 1 base removed from V and 0 bases from J, the gap between germline ends came to 9 bases. CDR1 and CDR2 (germline): MGHDK, SYGVNS. This CDR3 has 15 residues. The CDR3 nucleotides are TGTGCCAGCAGTGAATGGACAGCCATGAACACTGAAGCTTTCTTT. Its protein is CASSEWTAMNTEAFF.

The table lists this clonotype with a few counts. The gene calls are TRBV29-1 and TRBJ2-7, with D tentatively TRBD1 (5 bases). This CDR3 comprises 15 residues. CDR1 and CDR2 from the germline V gene are SQVTM and ANQGSEA. Trimming left V 2 bases short and J 0 bases short, with 14 bases between. The CDR3 spells CSVETEETASYEQYF. The CDR3 DNA is TGCAGCGTTGAAACTGAGGAGACAGCCTCCTACGAGCAGTACTTC.

This clonotype showed up many times. The rearrangement uses TRBV12-3 or TRBV12-4 and TRBJ2-7; possibly TRBD1 for D (5 bases). V was shortened by 4 bases and J by 3 bases, with 10 bases between the two germline ends. The CDR3 covers 13 residues. CDR3 amino acids: CASSSGQYYEQYF. The CDR3 nucleotides are TGTGCCAGCAGTTCAGGACAATACTACGAGCAGTACTTC.

Many counts were recorded for this clonotype. The V call is TRBV5-1, the J call TRBJ2-1; 7 nucleotides align to TRBD2. Germline CDR1 SGHRS, CDR2 YFSETQ. The CDR3 totals 14 residues. Unmatched junction bases numbered 7, after V lost 4 bases and J lost 6 bases. The CDR3 DNA sequence: TGCGCCAGCAGCCCGGGACTATGGAGCAATGAGCAGTTCTTC. Its translation is CASSPGLWSNEQFF.

V gene TRBV4-1 combines with J gene TRBJ2-6, with D perhaps TRBD2 (5 bases). CDR1 MGHRA and CDR2 YSYEKL come from the germline V gene. The CDR3 loop spans 16 amino acids. Trimming removed 6 bases from V and 0 bases from J, with 12 bases in between. For the CDR3, the DNA is TGCGCCAGCAGTGGGCTAGCAGACTCTGGGGCCAACGTCCTGACTTTC. Translation: CASSGLADSGANVLTF.

This clonotype occurred a few times. CDR3 sequence: CASSSPGGIYNEQFF. The CDR3 DNA follows: TGTGCCAGCAGCAGCCCGGGGGGAATCTACAATGAGCAGTTCTTC. The rearrangement links TRBV7-9 to TRBJ2-1; 7 bases agree with TRBD2. The J segment lost 3 bases and the V segment lost 5 bases, leaving 7 bases of the junction unmatched. The CDR3 is 15 amino acids. Looked up from germline, CDR1 is SEHNR and CDR2 is FQNEAQ (reference sequence).

This clonotype was counted between two and nine times. The V and J genes are TRBV24-1 and TRBJ2-1, with D perhaps given as TRBD1 or TRBD2 (5 bases each). Between the trimmed V and J ends, which lost 0 bases and 0 bases, there was a span of 14 bases. This CDR3 is built from 18 residues. The germline V gene encodes CDR1 KGHDR and CDR2 SFDVKD. CDR3 loop: CATSDLHFGTSSYNEQFF. The CDR3 DNA is TGTGCCACCAGTGATTTGCATTTTGGGACCAGCTCCTACAATGAGCAGTTCTTC.

This clonotype came up a few times. The V and J genes are TRBV27 and TRBJ2-1; D may be TRBD1 (5 bases). Germline V lookup: CDR1 MNHEY, CDR2 SMNVEV (reference sequence). The V gene lost 5 bases and the J gene lost 0 bases, with 17 bases spanning the gap. The CDR3 runs 17 residues. The DNA of the CDR3 is TGTGCCAGCAGTCAAGACCCCCTAGGGGACTCCTACAATGAGCAGTTCTTC. It is translated as CASSQDPLGDSYNEQFF.

The chain uses TRBV9 and TRBJ2-1, with 9 bases fitting TRBD2. V shed 2 bases and J 7 bases; nucleotides not matched to a gene: 10. Germline V gives CDR1 SGDLS, CDR2 YYNGEE. This CDR3 is built from 16 residues. CDR3 amino acids: CASSVLAGSTWNEQFF. CDR3 sequence (DNA): TGTGCCAGCAGCGTCCTAGCGGGGTCGACATGGAATGAGCAGTTCTTC.

This clonotype was picked up many times. The CDR3 bases are TGTGCCAGCGCCGCGCTCGCCGCCAACACAGATACGCAGTATTTT. Translating it yields CASAALAANTDTQYF. V and J are TRBV7-8 and TRBJ2-3; D is unresolved. Germline values: CDR1 SGHVS, CDR2 FQNEAQ. V was cut by 8 bases and J by 2 bases, with 17 bases left in between. The CDR3 runs to 15 residues.